These T cell receptor beta chains were read from a single sample in a study of response to subunit inactivated influenza vaccine. MiXCR, applied by TCRdb to the RT-PCR reads, yields one record per CDR3 protein. The sample records hundreds of thousands of distinct CDR3 sequences, 14% being singletons. The specimen was PBMCs from blood, collected less than 15 days before vaccination. The receptors were gathered from a middle-aged man who received an inactivated influenza vaccine. The CDR3 runs from the conserved cysteine through the conserved F or W. A D gene is named only where the DNA matches it firmly. Rows may omit the clone size; those that give it use once, few, many or a size class.

CDR3 length: 16
V gene: TRBV6-2/TRBV6-3
J gene: TRBJ2-2
D gene: .
clone size: .
CDR3 protein: CASSAPRGGVTGELFF
CDR3 DNA: TGTGCCAGCAGCGCCCCCAGGGGAGGCGTTACTGGGGAGCTGTTTTTT

CDR3 length: 19
V gene: TRBV6-2/TRBV6-3
J gene: TRBJ2-5
D gene: TRBD2
clone size: few
CDR3 protein: CASSTTLAGGAVMRETQYF
CDR3 DNA: TGTGCCAGCAGTACAACACTAGCCGGGGGGGCCGTTATGAGGGAGACCCAGTACTTC

CDR3 length: 16
V gene: TRBV20-1
J gene: TRBJ1-6
D gene: .
clone size: .
CDR3 protein: CSASDLGGSYNSPLHF
CDR3 DNA: TGCAGTGCTAGTGACTTGGGGGGTTCCTATAATTCACCCCTCCACTTT

CDR3 length: 11
V gene: TRBV5-1
J gene: TRBJ2-7
D gene: .
clone size: few
CDR3 protein: CASSLEAEQYF
CDR3 DNA: TGCGCCAGCAGCTTGGAGGCCGAGCAGTACTTC

CDR3 length: 15
V gene: TRBV20-1
J gene: TRBJ2-7
D gene: TRBD2
clone size: .
CDR3 protein: CSARDRRGILYEQYF
CDR3 DNA: TGCAGTGCTAGAGATCGGCGGGGGATACTATACGAGCAGTACTTC

CDR3 length: 15
V gene: TRBV29-1
J gene: TRBJ2-3
D gene: TRBD1
clone size: few
CDR3 protein: CSVPGQGFGIDTQYF
CDR3 DNA: TGCAGCGTGCCGGGACAGGGTTTCGGTATAGATACGCAGTATTTT

CDR3 length: 11
V gene: TRBV20-1
J gene: TRBJ1-2
D gene: .
clone size: .
CDR3 protein: CSAGADNGYTF
CDR3 DNA: TGCAGTGCCGGAGCAGATAATGGCTACACCTTC

CDR3 length: 11
V gene: TRBV10-3
J gene: TRBJ2-1
D gene: .
clone size: few
CDR3 protein: CAISTRGEQFF
CDR3 DNA: TGTGCCATCAGCACGAGGGGTGAGCAGTTCTTC

CDR3 length: 13
V gene: TRBV10-3
J gene: TRBJ2-3
D gene: .
clone size: .
CDR3 protein: CAIMAPSTDTQYF
CDR3 DNA: TGTGCCATCATGGCGCCTAGCACAGATACGCAGTATTTT

CDR3 length: 15
V gene: TRBV24-1
J gene: TRBJ2-1
D gene: .
clone size: .
CDR3 protein: CATSDPGRSYNEQFF
CDR3 DNA: TGTGCCACCAGTGATCCCGGACGGAGCTACAATGAGCAGTTCTTC

CDR3 length: 15
V gene: TRBV6-2/TRBV6-3
J gene: TRBJ2-7
D gene: .
clone size: .
CDR3 protein: CASRSILGYNYEQYF
CDR3 DNA: TGTGCCAGCAGGTCGATACTAGGATACAACTACGAGCAGTACTTC

CDR3 length: 15
V gene: TRBV5-4
J gene: TRBJ2-1
D gene: .
clone size: .
CDR3 protein: CASSPSGQGLGEQFF
CDR3 DNA: TGTGCCAGCAGCCCCTCGGGACAGGGACTAGGTGAGCAGTTCTTC

CDR3 length: 16
V gene: TRBV10-3
J gene: TRBJ2-1
D gene: TRBD2
clone size: .
CDR3 protein: CAISESSGLAYNEQFF
CDR3 DNA: TGTGCCATCAGTGAGTCCAGTGGACTAGCGTACAATGAGCAGTTCTTC

CDR3 length: 13
V gene: TRBV7-9
J gene: TRBJ1-2
D gene: .
clone size: many
CDR3 protein: CASSENKFYGYTF
CDR3 DNA: TGTGCCAGCAGCGAAAATAAATTCTATGGCTACACCTTC

CDR3 length: 14
V gene: TRBV3-1
J gene: TRBJ2-7
D gene: .
clone size: many
CDR3 protein: CASSQDSGSYEQYF
CDR3 DNA: TGTGCCAGCAGCCAAGACTCCGGTTCCTACGAGCAGTACTTC

CDR3 length: 15
V gene: TRBV5-1
J gene: TRBJ2-5
D gene: TRBD2
clone size: few
CDR3 protein: CASSAGLAEEETQYF
CDR3 DNA: TGCGCCAGCAGCGCCGGACTAGCCGAGGAAGAGACCCAGTACTTC

CDR3 length: 13
V gene: TRBV9
J gene: TRBJ2-7
D gene: .
clone size: few
CDR3 protein: CASSVGDSYEQYF
CDR3 DNA: TGTGCCAGCAGCGTAGGCGACTCCTACGAGCAGTACTTC

CDR3 length: 13
V gene: TRBV29-1
J gene: TRBJ2-5
D gene: .
clone size: few
CDR3 protein: CSVERGRGETQYF
CDR3 DNA: TGCAGCGTTGAACGGGGCAGGGGTGAGACCCAGTACTTC

CDR3 length: 13
V gene: TRBV20-1
J gene: TRBJ1-1
D gene: .
clone size: .
CDR3 protein: CSAAEHLNTEAFF
CDR3 DNA: TGCAGTGCAGCGGAACACTTGAACACTGAAGCTTTCTTT

CDR3 length: 15
V gene: TRBV12-3/TRBV12-4
J gene: TRBJ2-2
D gene: .
clone size: many
CDR3 protein: CASSFQRLHTGELFF
CDR3 DNA: TGTGCCAGCAGTTTTCAGCGTCTCCACACCGGGGAGCTGTTTTTT

CDR3 length: 13
V gene: TRBV3-1
J gene: TRBJ2-7
D gene: TRBD2
clone size: .
CDR3 protein: CASASGGPYEQYF
CDR3 DNA: TGTGCCAGTGCTAGCGGGGGGCCCTACGAGCAGTACTTC

CDR3 length: 16
V gene: TRBV4-1
J gene: TRBJ2-5
D gene: TRBD1
clone size: .
CDR3 protein: CASSQKQGVGQETQYF
CDR3 DNA: TGCGCCAGCAGCCAAAAACAGGGGGTGGGACAAGAGACCCAGTACTTC

CDR3 length: 16
V gene: TRBV9
J gene: TRBJ2-3
D gene: TRBD1
clone size: many
CDR3 protein: CASSERTGANTDTQYF
CDR3 DNA: TGTGCCAGCAGCGAAAGGACAGGGGCGAACACAGATACGCAGTATTTT

CDR3 length: 14
V gene: TRBV7-9
J gene: TRBJ2-7
D gene: TRBD2
clone size: .
CDR3 protein: CASSFSSGGAEQYF
CDR3 DNA: TGTGCCAGCAGCTTTAGTAGCGGGGGGGCCGAGCAGTACTTC

CDR3 length: 17
V gene: TRBV28
J gene: TRBJ2-7
D gene: TRBD2
clone size: .
CDR3 protein: CASSFDSTSVLRYEQYF
CDR3 DNA: TGTGCCAGCAGTTTCGATTCGACTAGCGTACTCCGCTACGAGCAGTACTTC

CDR3 length: 15
V gene: TRBV12-3/TRBV12-4
J gene: TRBJ2-5
D gene: .
clone size: .
CDR3 protein: CASSPTRRNQETQYF
CDR3 DNA: TGTGCCAGCAGTCCCACGAGAAGAAACCAAGAGACCCAGTACTTC

CDR3 length: 17
V gene: TRBV28
J gene: TRBJ2-3
D gene: TRBD2
clone size: .
CDR3 protein: CASSFPLTSDRTDTQYF
CDR3 DNA: TGTGCCAGCAGTTTTCCCCTCACTAGCGACCGCACAGATACGCAGTATTTT

CDR3 length: 14
V gene: TRBV12-3/TRBV12-4
J gene: TRBJ2-3
D gene: .
clone size: .
CDR3 protein: CASSFGDSTDTQYF
CDR3 DNA: TGTGCCAGCAGTTTTGGGGATAGCACAGATACGCAGTATTTT

CDR3 length: 13
V gene: TRBV20-1
J gene: TRBJ2-1
D gene: .
clone size: .
CDR3 protein: CSASRGLYNEQFF
CDR3 DNA: TGCAGTGCTAGTCGGGGACTCTACAATGAGCAGTTCTTC

CDR3 length: 15
V gene: TRBV13
J gene: TRBJ2-1
D gene: .
clone size: few
CDR3 protein: CASSLGPGMGNEQFF
CDR3 DNA: TGTGCCAGCAGCTTAGGACCAGGGATGGGCAATGAGCAGTTCTTC

CDR3 length: 15
V gene: TRBV18
J gene: TRBJ2-1
D gene: .
clone size: few
CDR3 protein: CASSPDMFGYNEQFF
CDR3 DNA: TGTGCCAGCTCACCTGACATGTTCGGTTACAATGAGCAGTTCTTC

CDR3 length: 14
V gene: TRBV2
J gene: TRBJ2-1
D gene: .
clone size: .
CDR3 protein: CASNPGRVNNEQFF
CDR3 DNA: TGTGCCAGCAACCCCGGCAGGGTAAACAATGAGCAGTTCTTC

CDR3 length: 13
V gene: TRBV4-3
J gene: TRBJ2-7
D gene: .
clone size: few
CDR3 protein: CASSQDRGSEQYF
CDR3 DNA: TGCGCCAGCAGCCAAGATCGGGGGTCCGAGCAGTACTTC

CDR3 length: 16
V gene: TRBV29-1
J gene: TRBJ2-7
D gene: TRBD2
clone size: .
CDR3 protein: CSVGVSGRSAGYEQYF
CDR3 DNA: TGCAGCGTGGGTGTAAGCGGGAGGTCGGCAGGCTACGAGCAGTACTTC

CDR3 length: 13
V gene: TRBV5-1
J gene: TRBJ1-3
D gene: .
clone size: .
CDR3 protein: CASSPDSGNTIYF
CDR3 DNA: TGCGCCAGCAGCCCCGACTCTGGAAACACCATATATTTT

CDR3 length: 14
V gene: TRBV6-2/TRBV6-3
J gene: TRBJ2-1
D gene: .
clone size: .
CDR3 protein: CASSRPDKYNEQFF
CDR3 DNA: TGTGCCAGCAGCCGCCCTGACAAGTACAATGAGCAGTTCTTC

CDR3 length: 15
V gene: TRBV28
J gene: TRBJ2-7
D gene: TRBD1
clone size: many
CDR3 protein: CASSLTRDRNYEQYF
CDR3 DNA: TGTGCCAGCAGTTTGACCCGGGACAGGAACTACGAGCAGTACTTC

CDR3 length: 13
V gene: TRBV2
J gene: TRBJ2-1
D gene: .
clone size: .
CDR3 protein: CASRQGHPNEQFF
CDR3 DNA: TGTGCCAGCAGGCAGGGACACCCCAATGAGCAGTTCTTC

CDR3 length: 14
V gene: TRBV7-9
J gene: TRBJ2-5
D gene: TRBD1
clone size: few
CDR3 protein: CASSADRARETQYF
CDR3 DNA: TGTGCCAGCAGCGCGGACAGGGCCCGGGAGACCCAGTACTTC

CDR3 length: 12
V gene: TRBV4-2
J gene: TRBJ1-2
D gene: .
clone size: few
CDR3 protein: CASSQGFYGYTF
CDR3 DNA: TGTGCCAGCAGCCAGGGTTTCTATGGCTACACCTTC

CDR3 length: 14
V gene: TRBV27
J gene: TRBJ2-7
D gene: .
clone size: many
CDR3 protein: CASSLGPDYYEQYF
CDR3 DNA: TGTGCCAGCAGTTTAGGGCCAGACTACTACGAGCAGTACTTC

CDR3 length: 15
V gene: TRBV18
J gene: TRBJ2-7
D gene: .
clone size: few
CDR3 protein: CASSSGTRSYGEQYF
CDR3 DNA: TGTGCCAGCTCATCAGGGACGAGGAGTTATGGCGAGCAGTACTTC

CDR3 length: 16
V gene: TRBV6-1
J gene: TRBJ1-1
D gene: .
clone size: .
CDR3 protein: CASRQPAVRGNTEAFF
CDR3 DNA: TGTGCCAGCAGACAACCGGCAGTACGGGGGAACACTGAAGCTTTCTTT

CDR3 length: 15
V gene: TRBV7-2
J gene: TRBJ1-2
D gene: .
clone size: .
CDR3 protein: CASSLADLGFSGYTF
CDR3 DNA: TGTGCCAGCAGCTTAGCAGATCTAGGTTTTTCGGGCTACACCTTC

CDR3 length: 16
V gene: TRBV7-3
J gene: TRBJ2-3
D gene: .
clone size: .
CDR3 protein: CASSLGQDRGPDTQYF
CDR3 DNA: TGTGCCAGCAGCTTGGGTCAAGATAGGGGACCAGATACGCAGTATTTT

CDR3 length: 14
V gene: TRBV20-1
J gene: TRBJ1-5
D gene: TRBD1
clone size: .
CDR3 protein: CSAKKGQGSGPQHF
CDR3 DNA: TGCAGTGCTAAGAAGGGACAGGGCTCTGGGCCCCAGCATTTT

CDR3 length: 15
V gene: TRBV6-1
J gene: TRBJ2-7
D gene: TRBD1
clone size: few
CDR3 protein: CASSAPRDRGAEQYF
CDR3 DNA: TGTGCCAGCAGTGCACCCCGGGACAGGGGGGCCGAGCAGTACTTC

CDR3 length: 18
V gene: TRBV7-9
J gene: TRBJ1-2
D gene: .
clone size: once
CDR3 protein: CASSFASSWSKRDYGYTF
CDR3 DNA: TGTGCCAGCAGCTTCGCTTCCTCTTGGTCCAAGCGAGACTATGGCTACACCTTC

CDR3 length: 17
V gene: TRBV28
J gene: TRBJ2-5
D gene: TRBD2
clone size: few
CDR3 protein: CASSSGMLRGDPETQYF
CDR3 DNA: TGTGCCAGCAGTTCGGGGATGTTGCGGGGGGACCCGGAGACCCAGTACTTC

CDR3 length: 15
V gene: TRBV5-1
J gene: TRBJ2-7
D gene: TRBD1
clone size: .
CDR3 protein: CASSIQGGSSYEQYF
CDR3 DNA: TGCGCCAGCAGCATACAGGGGGGAAGCTCCTACGAGCAGTACTTC

CDR3 length: 15
V gene: TRBV15
J gene: TRBJ2-1
D gene: .
clone size: .
CDR3 protein: CATSRVALAYNEQFF
CDR3 DNA: TGTGCCACCAGCAGAGTTGCCCTGGCCTACAATGAGCAGTTCTTC

CDR3 length: 14
V gene: TRBV12-3/TRBV12-4
J gene: TRBJ2-1
D gene: TRBD2
clone size: .
CDR3 protein: CASSLGRGDNEQFF
CDR3 DNA: TGTGCCAGCAGTTTAGGACGGGGGGACAATGAGCAGTTCTTC

CDR3 length: 15
V gene: TRBV20-1
J gene: TRBJ2-2
D gene: .
clone size: .
CDR3 protein: CSASVGGPGTGELFF
CDR3 DNA: TGCAGTGCTAGCGTCGGGGGGCCGGGGACCGGGGAGCTGTTTTTT

CDR3 length: 15
V gene: TRBV6-5
J gene: TRBJ2-1
D gene: .
clone size: few
CDR3 protein: CASSYRAGPRGEQFF
CDR3 DNA: TGTGCCAGCAGTTACCGGGCAGGGCCCCGGGGTGAGCAGTTCTTC

CDR3 length: 15
V gene: TRBV11-2
J gene: TRBJ2-7
D gene: .
clone size: .
CDR3 protein: CASRKAGQSSYEQYF
CDR3 DNA: TGTGCCAGCAGGAAAGCGGGACAGAGCTCCTACGAGCAGTACTTC

CDR3 length: 15
V gene: TRBV30
J gene: TRBJ2-2
D gene: .
clone size: few
CDR3 protein: CASLPPGGGFGELFF
CDR3 DNA: TGTGCCTCACTTCCACCGGGCGGGGGCTTCGGGGAGCTGTTTTTT

CDR3 length: 14
V gene: TRBV3-1
J gene: TRBJ2-5
D gene: .
clone size: few
CDR3 protein: CASSHRALQETQYF
CDR3 DNA: TGTGCCAGCAGCCACCGGGCCCTACAAGAGACCCAGTACTTC

CDR3 length: 14
V gene: TRBV6-2/TRBV6-3
J gene: TRBJ2-7
D gene: .
clone size: .
CDR3 protein: CASIGRDALSVQYF
CDR3 DNA: TGTGCCAGCATTGGCAGGGACGCTCTTTCGGTGCAGTACTTC

CDR3 length: 13
V gene: TRBV18
J gene: TRBJ2-7
D gene: TRBD1
clone size: .
CDR3 protein: CASSGQGAAEQYF
CDR3 DNA: TGTGCCAGCTCAGGACAGGGGGCGGCCGAGCAGTACTTC

CDR3 length: 14
V gene: TRBV18
J gene: TRBJ2-5
D gene: .
clone size: .
CDR3 protein: CASSPQGYQETQYF
CDR3 DNA: TGTGCCAGCTCACCACAGGGGTACCAAGAGACCCAGTACTTC